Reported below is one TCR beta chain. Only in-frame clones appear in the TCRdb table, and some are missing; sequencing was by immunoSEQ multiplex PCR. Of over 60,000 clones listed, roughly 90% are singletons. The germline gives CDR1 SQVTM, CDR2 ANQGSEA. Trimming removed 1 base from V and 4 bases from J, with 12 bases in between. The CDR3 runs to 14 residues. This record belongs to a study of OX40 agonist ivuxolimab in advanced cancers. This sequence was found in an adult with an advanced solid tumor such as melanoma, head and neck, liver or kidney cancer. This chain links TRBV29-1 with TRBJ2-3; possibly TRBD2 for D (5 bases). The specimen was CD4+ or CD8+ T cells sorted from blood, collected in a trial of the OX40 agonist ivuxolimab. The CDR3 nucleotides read TGCAGCGTTGAAGGGACCGCCGGGGCAGATACGCAGTATTTT. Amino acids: CSVEGTAGADTQYF.